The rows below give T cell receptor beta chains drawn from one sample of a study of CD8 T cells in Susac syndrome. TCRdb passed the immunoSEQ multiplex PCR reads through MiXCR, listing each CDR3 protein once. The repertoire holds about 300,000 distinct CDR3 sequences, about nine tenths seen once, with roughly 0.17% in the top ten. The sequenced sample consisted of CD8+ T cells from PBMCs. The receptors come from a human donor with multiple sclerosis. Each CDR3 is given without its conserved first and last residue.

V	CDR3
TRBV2	ASSLDRAVGNQPQH
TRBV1	TSSQDTSGLTSTDTQY
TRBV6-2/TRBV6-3	ASSYPGRETQY
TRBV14	ASTSGNIPSYNEQF
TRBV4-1	ASSHDRGAYEQY
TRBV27	ASRGHGRTDTQY
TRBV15	ATSKGLAGGPDTDTQY
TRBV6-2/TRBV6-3	ASSLRQPAYGYT
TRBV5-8	ARTPLMGNEQF
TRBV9	ASSPTGSQETQY
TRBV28	ASSPRGGASKNIQY
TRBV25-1	ASSSSAVTSGPRSGLRELF
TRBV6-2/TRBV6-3	ASSFLANTGELF
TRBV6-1	ASSEFVGWIQY
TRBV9	ASSVEDLGSPLH
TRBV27	ASSLRIAGDHEQY
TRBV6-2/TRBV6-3	ASSFPPGRGMETQY
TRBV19	ASQRLWDSNQPQH
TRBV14	ASSHRGTGSGEQF
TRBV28	ASSPRQSSYEQY
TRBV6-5	ASSYELRAPEQY
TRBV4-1	ASSQVAGVNQPRH